This is a list of T cell receptor beta chains from one sample in a study of T cell responses to AZD1222 COVID-19 vaccine. The repertoire was sequenced with immunoSEQ multiplex PCR; TCRdb's copy has only in-frame clones and lacks some. The sample holds roughly 200,000 clones, approximately 90% seen once. This specimen was peripheral blood, taken 28 days after the second AZD1222 dose. The source is an adult who received the AZD1222 COVID-19 vaccine. CDR3s include the opening cysteine and the closing phenylalanine or tryptophan. A D gene is named only where the DNA matches it firmly. A clone size is listed for some rows: how often the clone was seen (once, few, many), or a class if it is expanded.

size	V	J	length	D	DNA	CDR3
.	TRBV24-1	TRBJ2-1	14	TRBD2	TGTGCCACCAGTGATAGCGGGGGCTACAATGAGCAGTTCTTC	CATSDSGGYNEQFF
.	TRBV11-3	TRBJ2-5	17	.	TGTGCCAGCAGCTTAGGGTCGGACAGCACTTCGGGGGAGACCCAGTACTTC	CASSLGSDSTSGETQYF
.	TRBV2	TRBJ1-2	13	TRBD1	TGTGCCAGCAGAGGACAGGAGATCTATGGCTACACCTTC	CASRGQEIYGYTF
.	TRBV5-1	TRBJ2-2	13	.	TGCGCCAGCAGCTTCGGAGGCACCGGGGAGCTGTTTTTT	CASSFGGTGELFF
.	TRBV18	TRBJ1-6	18	.	TGTGCCAGCTCCCCCCTCGGGGAGACGAGCTCCTATAATTCACCCCTCCACTTT	CASSPLGETSSYNSPLHF
.	TRBV20-1	TRBJ1-1	11	TRBD1	TGCGCAGCAACAGGGGACGCTGAAGCTTTCTTT	CAATGDAEAFF
once	TRBV4-1	TRBJ2-1	16	TRBD1	TGCGCCAGCAGCCAAGATCGGACAGGGGCATCTCTTGAGCAGTTCTTC	CASSQDRTGASLEQFF
.	TRBV2	TRBJ1-2	15	.	TGTGCCAGCGTAGCCGAAACCCAAGTGGGGGCCGGCTACACCTTC	CASVAETQVGAGYTF
.	TRBV12-2	TRBJ1-3	15	.	TGTGCAAGTCGCTCCACTTTACCCTCTGGAAACACCATATATTTT	CASRSTLPSGNTIYF
.	TRBV6-5	TRBJ1-1	14	TRBD1	TGTGCCAGCAATTACAGGGGGATGAACACTGAAGCTTTCTTT	CASNYRGMNTEAFF
.	TRBV5-1	TRBJ1-2	15	.	TGCGCCAGCAGCTCGGGACAACAATCTAACTATGGCTACACCTTC	CASSSGQQSNYGYTF
.	TRBV5-4	TRBJ1-5	15	TRBD1	TGTGCCAGCAGTGCGGACAGGGTTTGGGATCAGCCCCAGCATTTT	CASSADRVWDQPQHF
.	TRBV30	TRBJ1-5	16	.	TGTGCCTGGAGTAGAATTACGGGGGGGCAGGGTCAGCCCCAGCATTTT	CAWSRITGGQGQPQHF
.	TRBV19	TRBJ2-1	14	TRBD1	TGTGCCAGTAGTCCCGGGACAGGGGGTTTCTGGCAGTTCTTC	CASSPGTGGFWQFF
.	TRBV18	TRBJ2-1	16	.	TGTGCCAGCTCATCCCTCGCTGCCAGCTCCTACAATGAGCAGTTCTTC	CASSSLAASSYNEQFF
.	TRBV6-5	TRBJ2-2	14	.	TGTGCCAGCATGAGGCTCGCGAACACCGGGGAGCTGTTTTTT	CASMRLANTGELFF
.	TRBV19	TRBJ1-1	14	.	TGTGCCAGTAGTCCCGCAGACAGGAACACTGAAGCTTTCTTT	CASSPADRNTEAFF
.	TRBV18	TRBJ2-3	11	.	TGTGCCAGCTCGCTCGGAGATACGCAGTATTTT	CASSLGDTQYF
.	TRBV21-1	TRBJ2-2	15	.	TGTGCCAGCAGCAACTTCAGGGGGAACACCGGGGAGCTGTTTTTT	CASSNFRGNTGELFF
.	TRBV12-5	TRBJ2-2	16	.	TGTGCTAGTGGTTTGGCAACGGGGACTCACACCGGGGAGCTGTTTTTT	CASGLATGTHTGELFF
.	TRBV4-1	TRBJ2-7	14	.	TGCGCCAGCAGCCAAGGATTCGACTCGTACGAGCAGTACTTC	CASSQGFDSYEQYF
.	TRBV12-5	TRBJ1-4	16	TRBD1	TGTGCTAGTGGTTTAGGGACAGGGGCAATCAATGAAAAACTGTTTTTT	CASGLGTGAINEKLFF
.	TRBV2	TRBJ1-3	15	.	TGTGCCAGCAGTCGTTGGGGGGTCACCGGAAACACCATATATTTT	CASSRWGVTGNTIYF
.	TRBV5-1	TRBJ1-5	16	.	TGCGCCAGCAGCCCCGGGACCGATAGGAGCAATCAGCCCCAGCATTTT	CASSPGTDRSNQPQHF
.	TRBV19	TRBJ1-3	14	.	TGTGCCAGTAGTATAAACAGAGCTGGAAACACCATATATTTT	CASSINRAGNTIYF
.	TRBV6-5	TRBJ2-5	14	.	TGTGCCAGCAGTTACTCAAGGCAGCAAGAGACCCAGTACTTC	CASSYSRQQETQYF
.	TRBV18	TRBJ1-3	16	TRBD1	TGTGCCAGCTCACCAACCGGGACAGGGGGAGGAAACACCATATATTTT	CASSPTGTGGGNTIYF
.	TRBV21-1	TRBJ1-1	16	.	TGTGCCAGCAGCAAAAGGTGGGTTAGGACCGACACTGAAGCTTTCTTT	CASSKRWVRTDTEAFF
.	TRBV10-2	TRBJ2-3	15	TRBD2	TGCGCCAGCAGTGATACTAGCGGGGCCACAGATACGCAGTATTTT	CASSDTSGATDTQYF
.	TRBV11-2	TRBJ2-7	15	TRBD2	TGTGCCAGCAGCCTTACTAGCGGGAGAGGCAGGGAGCAGTACTTC	CASSLTSGRGREQYF
few	TRBV11-2	TRBJ2-5	16	TRBD2	TGTGCCAGCAGCTTAGGCCTAGCGGGAGATCACGAGACCCAGTACTTC	CASSLGLAGDHETQYF
.	TRBV4-3	TRBJ2-7	15	.	TGCGCCAGCAGCCAGGTTCTGGGGGTAGATCACGAGCAGTACTTC	CASSQVLGVDHEQYF
.	TRBV19	TRBJ1-5	13	.	TGTGCCAGTGTGGACGGAAGCAATCAGCCCCAGCATTTT	CASVDGSNQPQHF
.	TRBV2	TRBJ1-2	14	TRBD1	TGTGCCAGCAGTGAACCTCGACAGGGGAAAGGCTACACCTTC	CASSEPRQGKGYTF
.	TRBV4-2	TRBJ1-1	16	TRBD1	TGTGCCAGCAGCCGCACAGGGGGCTCGGGCGACACTGAAGCTTTCTTT	CASSRTGGSGDTEAFF
.	TRBV5-1	TRBJ2-1	13	TRBD1	TGCGCCAGCAGCTGGGACAGGCTAAATGAGCAGTTCTTC	CASSWDRLNEQFF
.	TRBV6-2/TRBV6-3	TRBJ2-3	18	.	TGTGCCAGCAGTTACTCCAAGTTTAGCGACGGCGAAACAGATACGCAGTATTTT	CASSYSKFSDGETDTQYF
.	TRBV7-9	TRBJ2-7	15	.	TGTGCCAGCAGCCCCGTCGGTAGGACATCCTACGAGCAGTACTTC	CASSPVGRTSYEQYF
.	TRBV6-6	TRBJ2-7	15	.	TGTGCCAGCAGTTACTCGCCCTCGGGACCTTACGAGCAGTACTTC	CASSYSPSGPYEQYF
.	TRBV4-1	TRBJ1-2	15	.	TGCGCCAGCAGCCAAGGGATAGGGTATTGGGATGGCTACACCTTC	CASSQGIGYWDGYTF
few	TRBV19	TRBJ1-5	15	.	TGTGCCAGCGAAGAGTATGGACAGTTTAAACAGCCCCAGCATTTT	CASEEYGQFKQPQHF
once	TRBV18	TRBJ1-2	16	.	TGTGCCAGCTCACCTAGTTTGTCGTCACAAGCCTATGGCTACACCTTC	CASSPSLSSQAYGYTF
.	TRBV5-1	TRBJ1-4	17	TRBD1	TGCGCCAGCAGCTCCGGACAGGGGGTAACAACTAATGAAAAACTGTTTTTT	CASSSGQGVTTNEKLFF
.	TRBV4-1	TRBJ1-3	15	.	TGCGCCAGCAGCCAAGGACTCAGCTCTGGAAACACCATATATTTT	CASSQGLSSGNTIYF
.	TRBV25-1	TRBJ1-1	13	TRBD1	TGTGCCAGCAGAACAGGGGCGAACACTGAAGCTTTCTTT	CASRTGANTEAFF
.	TRBV5-1	TRBJ2-3	16	TRBD2	TGCGCCAGCAGCTTAACCCGAGGACTAGCGTCAGATACGCAGTATTTT	CASSLTRGLASDTQYF
.	TRBV7-9	TRBJ2-7	15	TRBD1	TGTGCCAGCAGCTCAGAAGGGACAGGGATCTACGAGCAGTACTTC	CASSSEGTGIYEQYF
.	TRBV4-3	TRBJ1-4	16	.	TGCGCCAGCAGCCAAGCGGGACATACAACTAATGAAAAACTGTTTTTT	CASSQAGHTTNEKLFF
.	TRBV9	TRBJ2-7	15	TRBD1	TGTGCCAGCAGCGGCGGGGGGACAGGGGCCTACGAGCAGTACTTC	CASSGGGTGAYEQYF
.	TRBV4-1	TRBJ1-5	16	.	TGCGCCAGCAGCCAAGCCCAGGAGTATAGCAATCAGCCCCAGCATTTT	CASSQAQEYSNQPQHF
.	TRBV11-2	TRBJ1-2	17	TRBD1	TGTGCCAGCAGCTTAGAGACCTGGCTCGGCAGGGGGAATGGCTACACCTTC	CASSLETWLGRGNGYTF
.	TRBV1	TRBJ2-1	16	.	TGCACCAGCAGCCGTAACAGGGAACCCTCCTACAATGAGCAGTTCTTC	CTSSRNREPSYNEQFF
once	TRBV9	TRBJ1-4	14	.	TGTGCCAGCAGCGTTGATATGGACAGCCTGGAACTGTTTTTT	CASSVDMDSLELFF
few	TRBV12-3/TRBV12-4	TRBJ1-2	13	.	TGTGCCAGCACCCTTGGGGGACGGTATGGCTACACCTTC	CASTLGGRYGYTF
.	TRBV6-5	TRBJ1-1	14	.	TGTGCCAGCAGTTACTACGACTCGAGGACTGAAGCTTTCTTT	CASSYYDSRTEAFF
.	TRBV6-2/TRBV6-3	TRBJ1-2	13	.	TGTGCCAGCAGTTCCACCGGGCCCTATGGCTACACCTTC	CASSSTGPYGYTF
.	TRBV3-1/TRBV3-2	TRBJ2-2	16	.	TGTGCCAGCAGCCAATGGGGGAGTAGGGACACCGGGGAGCTGTTTTTT	CASSQWGSRDTGELFF
.	TRBV11-2	TRBJ2-7	11	.	TGTGCCAGCAGCTTACAAAACGAGCAGTACTTC	CASSLQNEQYF
.	TRBV6-5	TRBJ1-4	14	.	TGTGCCAGCAGAAGGGGAGGGGCTAATGAAAAACTGTTTTTT	CASRRGGANEKLFF